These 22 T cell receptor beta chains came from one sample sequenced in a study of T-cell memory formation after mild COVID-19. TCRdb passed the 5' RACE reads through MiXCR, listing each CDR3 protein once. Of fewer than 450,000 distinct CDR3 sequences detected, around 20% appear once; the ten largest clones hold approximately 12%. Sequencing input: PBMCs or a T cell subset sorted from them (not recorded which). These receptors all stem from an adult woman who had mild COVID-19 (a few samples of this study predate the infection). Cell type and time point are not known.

The CDR3 protein is CASSDRGAGVTGELFF. In DNA, the CDR3 is TGTGCCAGCAGCGACCGTGGGGCGGGAGTCACCGGGGAGCTGTTTTTT. The chain carries TRBV5-4 and TRBJ2-2; 7 nucleotides match TRBD2. The germline V gene has CDR1 SGHNT and CDR2 YYREEE (reference sequence). V gave up 4 bases and J gave up 4 bases; unmatched junction bases: 10. This CDR3 has 16 residues.

DNA of the CDR3: TGCAGCGCACTGACGGGACTAGCGGGAGTCGAGCAGTTCTTC. Translating it yields CSALTGLAGVEQFF. The V and J genes are TRBV20-1 and TRBJ2-1, with 14 bases matching TRBD2. The CDR3 covers 14 residues. Germline assignment: CDR1 DFQATT and CDR2 SNEGSKA (reference sequence).

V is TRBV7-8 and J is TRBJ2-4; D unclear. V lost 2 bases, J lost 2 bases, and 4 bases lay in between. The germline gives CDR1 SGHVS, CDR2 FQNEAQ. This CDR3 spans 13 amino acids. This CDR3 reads CASSLFPKNIQYF. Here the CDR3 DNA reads TGTGCCAGCAGCTTATTTCCCAAAAACATTCAGTACTTC.

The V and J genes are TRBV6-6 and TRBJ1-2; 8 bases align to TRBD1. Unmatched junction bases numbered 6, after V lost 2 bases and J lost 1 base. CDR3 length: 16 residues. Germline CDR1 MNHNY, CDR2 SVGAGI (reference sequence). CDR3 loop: CASSYGQGAGNYGYTF. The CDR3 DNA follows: TGTGCCAGCAGTTACGGCCAGGGGGCTGGTAACTATGGCTACACCTTC.

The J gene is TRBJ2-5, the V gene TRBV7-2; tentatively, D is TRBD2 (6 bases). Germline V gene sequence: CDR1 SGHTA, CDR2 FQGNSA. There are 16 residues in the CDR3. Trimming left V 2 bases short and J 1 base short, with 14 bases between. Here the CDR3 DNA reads TGTGCCAGCAGCTTATCTCTCGGGAGTGGCCAAGAGACCCAGTACTTC. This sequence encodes CASSLSLGSGQETQYF.

CDR3 DNA sequence: TGTGCCAGCAGCTTAAGGCTAAGGCCAATCTACGAGCAGTACTTC. Translated: CASSLRLRPIYEQYF. The gene calls are TRBV7-9 and TRBJ2-7; D is unresolved. V was trimmed by 2 bases and J by 3 bases, leaving 14 bases between them. CDR3 length equals 15 residues. Per germline, CDR1 SEHNR and CDR2 FQNEAQ (reference sequence).

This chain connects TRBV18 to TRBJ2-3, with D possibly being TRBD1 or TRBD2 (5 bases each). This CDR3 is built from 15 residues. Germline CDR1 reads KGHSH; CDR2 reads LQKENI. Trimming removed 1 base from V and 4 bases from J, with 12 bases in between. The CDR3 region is CASSPQMGEPDTQYF. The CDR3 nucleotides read TGTGCCAGCTCACCACAGATGGGGGAACCAGATACGCAGTATTTT.

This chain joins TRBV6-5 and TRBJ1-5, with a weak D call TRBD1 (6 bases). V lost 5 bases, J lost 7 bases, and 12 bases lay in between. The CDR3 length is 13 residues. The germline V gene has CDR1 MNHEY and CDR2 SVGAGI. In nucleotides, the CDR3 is TGTGCCAGCAGTCCCAAGGGGGGGCAGCCCCAGCATTTT. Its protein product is CASSPKGGQPQHF.

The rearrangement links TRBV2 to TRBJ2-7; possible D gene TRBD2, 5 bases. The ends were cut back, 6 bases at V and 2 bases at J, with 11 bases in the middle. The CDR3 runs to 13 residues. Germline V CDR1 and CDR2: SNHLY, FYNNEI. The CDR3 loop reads CASSPRGPYEQYF. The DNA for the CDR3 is TGTGCCAGCAGCCCCCGGGGTCCCTACGAGCAGTACTTC.

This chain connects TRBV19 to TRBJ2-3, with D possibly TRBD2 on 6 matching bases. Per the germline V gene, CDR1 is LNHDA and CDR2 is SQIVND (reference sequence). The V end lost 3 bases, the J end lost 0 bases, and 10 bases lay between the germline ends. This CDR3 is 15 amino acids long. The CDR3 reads CASSMYSGSTDTQYF. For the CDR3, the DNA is TGTGCCAGTAGTATGTATAGCGGTAGCACAGATACGCAGTATTTT.

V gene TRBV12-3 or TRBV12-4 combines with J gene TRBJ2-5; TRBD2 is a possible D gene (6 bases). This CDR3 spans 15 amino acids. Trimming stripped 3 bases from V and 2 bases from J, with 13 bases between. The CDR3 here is CASSFGRTIQETQYF. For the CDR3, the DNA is TGTGCCAGCAGTTTCGGCAGGACTATTCAAGAGACCCAGTACTTC.

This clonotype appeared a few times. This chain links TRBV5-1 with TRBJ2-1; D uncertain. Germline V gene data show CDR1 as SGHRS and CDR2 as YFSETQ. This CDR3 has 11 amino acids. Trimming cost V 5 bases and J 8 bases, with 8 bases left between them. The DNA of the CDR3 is TGCGCCAGCAGACTTTCTGATGAGCAGTTCTTC. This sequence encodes CASRLSDEQFF.

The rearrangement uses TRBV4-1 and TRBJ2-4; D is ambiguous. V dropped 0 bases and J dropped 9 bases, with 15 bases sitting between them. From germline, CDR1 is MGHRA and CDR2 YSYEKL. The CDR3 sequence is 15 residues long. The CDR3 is CASSQEKRAQPIQYF. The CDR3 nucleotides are TGCGCCAGCAGCCAAGAGAAGCGCGCCCAGCCCATTCAGTACTTC.

CDR3 sequence: CASSQPSGGAVTDTQYF. In nucleotides, the CDR3 is TGCGCCAGCAGCCAACCTAGCGGGGGGGCTGTCACAGATACGCAGTATTTT. V usage is TRBV4-1 and J usage is TRBJ2-3; 12 bases are a match to TRBD2. Losses at the gene ends were 2 bases for V and 2 bases for J; bases not matched to a gene: 5. This CDR3 spans 17 amino acids. In germline, CDR1 is MGHRA, CDR2 YSYEKL.

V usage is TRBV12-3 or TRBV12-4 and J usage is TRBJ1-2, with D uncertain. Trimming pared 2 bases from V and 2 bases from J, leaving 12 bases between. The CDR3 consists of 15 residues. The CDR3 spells CASSLRSPANYGYTF. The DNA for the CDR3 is TGTGCCAGCAGTTTAAGGTCGCCAGCAAACTATGGCTACACCTTC.

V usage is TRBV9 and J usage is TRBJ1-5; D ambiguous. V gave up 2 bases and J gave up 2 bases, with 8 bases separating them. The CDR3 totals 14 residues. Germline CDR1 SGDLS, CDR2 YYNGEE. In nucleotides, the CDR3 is TGTGCCAGCAGCGTCGGTTTGGGCAATCAGCCCCAGCATTTT. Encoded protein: CASSVGLGNQPQHF.

The CDR3 DNA reads TGTGCCAGCAGTTACTCGCCCGCTGGAAACACCATATATTTT. Protein product: CASSYSPAGNTIYF. The chain is built from TRBV6-5 and TRBJ1-3; D uncertain. Trimming pared 0 bases from V and 2 bases from J, leaving 5 bases between. Germline loops: CDR1 MNHEY, CDR2 SVGAGI. The CDR3 covers 14 residues.

The CDR3: CASSGRRVADYEQYF. For the CDR3, the DNA is TGTGCCAGTAGTGGGAGACGGGTAGCGGACTACGAGCAGTACTTC. The gene calls are TRBV19 and TRBJ2-7; D might be TRBD2 (6 bases). V was pared by 5 bases and J by 3 bases, with 17 bases between. This CDR3 is 15 amino acids long. CDR1 is LNHDA and CDR2 is SQIVND in the germline V gene (reference sequence).

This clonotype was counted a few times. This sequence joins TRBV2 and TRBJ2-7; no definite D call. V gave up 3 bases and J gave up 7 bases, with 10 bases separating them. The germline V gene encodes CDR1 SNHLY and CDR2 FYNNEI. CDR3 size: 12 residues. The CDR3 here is CASSDKVLEQYF. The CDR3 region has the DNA TGTGCCAGCAGTGATAAAGTCCTGGAGCAGTACTTC.

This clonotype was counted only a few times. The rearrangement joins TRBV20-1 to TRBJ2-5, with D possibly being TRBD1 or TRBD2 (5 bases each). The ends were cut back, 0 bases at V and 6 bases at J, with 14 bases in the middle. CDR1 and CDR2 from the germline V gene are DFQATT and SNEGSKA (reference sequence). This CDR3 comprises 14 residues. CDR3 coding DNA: TGCAGTGCTAGAGACCGGGGCCTCCGACAGACCCAGTACTTC. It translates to CSARDRGLRQTQYF.

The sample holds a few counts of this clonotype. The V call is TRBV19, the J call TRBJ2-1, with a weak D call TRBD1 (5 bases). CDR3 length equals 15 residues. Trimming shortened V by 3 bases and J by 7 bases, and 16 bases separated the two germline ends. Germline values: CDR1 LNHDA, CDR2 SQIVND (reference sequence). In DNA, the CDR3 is TGTGCCAGTAGTATTGTGGGGCTAGGACAAAATGAGCAGTTCTTC. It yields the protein CASSIVGLGQNEQFF.

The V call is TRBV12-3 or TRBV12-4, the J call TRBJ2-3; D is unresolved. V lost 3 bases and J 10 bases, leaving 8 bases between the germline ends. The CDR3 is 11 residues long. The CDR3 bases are TGTGCCAGCAGTTTCTCGGGTCCGCAGTATTTT. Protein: CASSFSGPQYF.